This TCR beta chain was identified in a study of control samples from healthy donors and cancer patients. Here immunoSEQ multiplex PCR was the method, and the copy in TCRdb shows in-frame clones only, minus some. The table records 60,000 or so clones, 70% to 90% of them present only once. Trimming left V 0 bases short and J 5 bases short, with 9 bases between. Germline CDR1 and CDR2: SGHRS and YFSETQ. The CDR3 runs 14 residues. In this sample, this clone turned up once. This clonotype was sampled from a man aged 45 to 65 in good health. The sequencing sample was made of blood. J is TRBJ2-1 and V is TRBV5-1, with D maybe TRBD1 (5 bases). This CDR3 reads CASSLGSTDNEQFF. The CDR3 nucleotides read TGCGCCAGCAGCTTGGGGTCGACAGACAATGAGCAGTTCTTC.